The 5 T cell receptor beta chains presented below share a single source sample, sequenced in a study of blood T cell repertoires in COVID-19. Measured with immunoSEQ multiplex PCR; TCRdb has only the in-frame clones, and not every one. The repertoire holds approximately 68,000 clones, with about 88% as singletons. The sample was peripheral blood. These receptor sequences come from a man between 65 and 79 years old with active or convalescent COVID-19.

The rearrangement links TRBV20-1 to TRBJ2-1; a weak D match, TRBD2 (5 bases). V lost 3 bases to trimming and J lost 7 bases, with 19 bases between them. Germline V gene lookup returns CDR1 DFQATT and CDR2 SNEGSKA (reference sequence). The CDR3 has 15 residues. The CDR3 loop is CSASSSAYGRNEQFF. The CDR3 bases are TGCAGTGCTAGTAGTAGCGCATACGGGCGGAATGAGCAGTTCTTC.

Worth noting for this clone: Other nucleotide sequences from this sample produce the same CDR3. The chain links TRBV2 to TRBJ1-4, with 10 bases that match TRBD1. V dropped 6 bases and J dropped 2; count of bases not matched to a gene: 3. This CDR3 spans 15 amino acids. The germline CDR1 and CDR2 sequences are SNHLY and FYNNEI. CDR3 sequence (DNA): TGTGCCAGCAGCCGGGACAGGGGTACTAATGAAAAACTGTTTTTT. This gives the protein CASSRDRGTNEKLFF.

The chain is built from TRBV19 and TRBJ2-1; D ambiguous. This CDR3 has 14 residues. V lost 1 base and J 0 bases, leaving 4 bases between the germline ends. CDR1 LNHDA and CDR2 SQIVND come from the germline V gene (reference sequence). The CDR3 is CASSIGSSYNEQFF. CDR3 coding DNA: TGTGCCAGTAGTATAGGGAGCTCCTACAATGAGCAGTTCTTC.

This rearrangement joins TRBV6-6 to TRBJ2-3; 9 bases line up with TRBD2. The CDR3 loop spans 18 amino acids. V was clipped by 5 bases and J by 0 bases; unmatched bases: 12. Germline V CDR1 and CDR2: MNHNY, SVGAGI (reference sequence). In nucleotides, the CDR3 is TGTGCCAGCAGTCACCCGCGGGGGGGAGGGTGGAGCACAGATACGCAGTATTTT. Its translation: CASSHPRGGGWSTDTQYF.

This chain joins TRBV18 and TRBJ2-1; TRBD2 agrees at 11 bases. J lost 7 bases, V lost 1 base, and 6 bases had no gene match. The CDR3 is made up of 16 amino acids. The V gene's germline CDR1 is KGHSH and CDR2 LQKENI. CDR3 nucleotides: TGTGCCAGCTCACCACTTAGGACTAGCGGGCTAAATGAGCAGTTCTTC. This translates into CASSPLRTSGLNEQFF.